This is a list of T cell receptor beta chains from one sample in a study of blood T cell repertoires in COVID-19. Measured with immunoSEQ multiplex PCR; TCRdb has only the in-frame clones, and not every one. Seen here are around 140,000 clones, 75% to 80% observed once, and the top ten hold around 3.2%. The sample comprised PBMCs or T cells enriched from blood (not recorded which). Source of these receptors: a woman in her fifties or sixties who had recovered from COVID-19. Both conserved end residues are trimmed from each CDR3. Clone size appears in some rows only: once, few, many, or a class for an expanded clone.

12	NA	TRBV11-1	TRBJ1-1	ASSYRTGNTEAF
12	NA	TRBV5-5	TRBJ2-7	ASSLGYRSYEQY
13	NA	TRBV5-5	TRBJ2-2	ASSLGQGRAGELF
15	NA	TRBV5-4	TRBJ1-1	ASSPRRGGLGRTEAF
13	NA	TRBV15	TRBJ2-7	ATSRKKGGMSEQY
14	NA	TRBV13	TRBJ1-3	ASSWAGSGAGNTIY
15	NA	TRBV11-3	TRBJ2-1	ASSLSPGTGLYNEQF
12	NA	TRBV7-8	TRBJ2-7	ASSKRDTTYEQY
14	NA	TRBV18	TRBJ1-1	ASSTGTGGAGPEAF
12	many	TRBV10-3	TRBJ2-7	AIRGDRGDYEQY
14	once	TRBV12-5	TRBJ1-2	ASGEQGQAANYGYT
13	once	TRBV5-1	TRBJ1-6	ASSLVGAKNSPLH
12	once	TRBV5-4	TRBJ2-7	ASSEAGPQREQY
10	NA	TRBV5-4	TRBJ1-1	ASSLRGTEAF
14	NA	TRBV7-9	TRBJ1-1	ASSPDPGQGHPKAF
16	NA	TRBV5-4	TRBJ2-2	ASSLYFSGRNGAGELF
14	NA	TRBV5-5	TRBJ2-1	ASSLAPTSSYNEQF
14	NA	TRBV5-1	TRBJ2-7	ASSLIAGGPTYEQY